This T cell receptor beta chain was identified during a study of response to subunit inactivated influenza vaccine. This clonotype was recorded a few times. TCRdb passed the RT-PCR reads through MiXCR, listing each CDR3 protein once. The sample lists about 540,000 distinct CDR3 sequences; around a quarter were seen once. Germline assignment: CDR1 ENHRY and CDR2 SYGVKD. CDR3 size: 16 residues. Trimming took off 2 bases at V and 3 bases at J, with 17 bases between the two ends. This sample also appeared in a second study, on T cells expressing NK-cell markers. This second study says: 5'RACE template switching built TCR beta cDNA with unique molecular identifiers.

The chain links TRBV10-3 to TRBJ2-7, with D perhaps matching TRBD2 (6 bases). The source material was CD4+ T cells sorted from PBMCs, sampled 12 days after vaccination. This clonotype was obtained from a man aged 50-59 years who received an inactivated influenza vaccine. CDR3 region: CAISEGFWGEDYEQYF. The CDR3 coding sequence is TGTGCCATCAGTGAGGGTTTTTGGGGGGAAGACTACGAGCAGTACTTC.